One T cell receptor beta chain is described in this entry. Its antigen is not identified. The entry originates in a study of OX40 agonist ivuxolimab in advanced cancers. Study-wide context: Eligibility rules accepted prior anti-PD-1, anti-PD-L1 or anti-CTLA-4 therapy, and 35% to 45% had some. Notes on the study in general: Clones of CD4+ and CD8+ blood T cells grew by week 6 at doses of 0.1 to 3.0 mg/kg.

The cohort excluded patients with autoimmune disease history or systemic immunosuppression. The method was immunoSEQ multiplex PCR; TCRdb's version includes in-frame clones alone and lacks a portion of them. The sample comprises 52,000 or so clones, less than 90% of which are singletons, and around 0.65% rests with the top ten. Germline lookup yields CDR1 SGHRS and CDR2 YFSETQ. The CDR3 covers 15 residues. The germline V and J ends were trimmed by 3 bases and 0 bases, with 10 bases remaining between them. This chain links TRBV5-1 with TRBJ2-1; D is perhaps TRBD1 (6 bases). The receptor comes from an adult with an advanced solid tumor such as melanoma, head and neck, liver or kidney cancer. Sequencing used CD4+ or CD8+ T cells sorted from blood, obtained in a trial of the OX40 agonist ivuxolimab. The CDR3 nucleotides are TGCGCCAGCAGCTCCGGGACACTCTCCTACAATGAGCAGTTCTTC. It codes for CASSSGTLSYNEQFF.